This entry is about one T cell receptor (beta chain). Antigen unknown. Germline values: CDR1 SGHRS, CDR2 YFSETQ. Trimming took off 3 bases at V and 2 bases at J, with 18 bases between the two ends. The CDR3 totals 18 residues. These data come from a study of vaccination effects on CD4 cells after COVID-19. Study-level findings and limits: The study found that only 1 of 255 vaccine-induced clones from healthy vaccinees cross-reacted with common cold coronaviruses.

ViraFEST expansion of antigen-specific CD4+ T cells with viral peptide pools preceded sequencing. Following culture for ten to eleven days, CD4+ T cells were isolated. Nucleocapsid antibodies stayed negative before and after vaccination, showing no earlier SARS-CoV-2 infection. TCRdb keeps only in-frame clones here, not all; method: immunoSEQ multiplex PCR. Of approximately 23,000 clones in the sample, approximately 70% were seen once. Specimen: CD4+ T cells from PBMCs cultured with HCoV-OC43 spike peptides, collected before COVID-19 vaccination. The subset here: HCoV-OC43 spike overlapping peptide pool stimulation. The J gene is TRBJ1-6, the V gene TRBV5-1, with D perhaps matching TRBD1 (6 bases). The sequence was collected from a human donor who received a COVID-19 vaccine. Here the CDR3 DNA reads TGCGCCAGCAGCTCGAGAGGTGGGACAACCGCCTATAATTCACCCCTCCACTTT. The encoded protein is CASSSRGGTTAYNSPLHF.